The rows below give T cell receptor beta chains drawn from one sample of a study of patients and donors after allogeneic stem cell transplantation. TCRdb passed the RT-PCR reads through MiXCR, listing each CDR3 protein once. The repertoire holds about 150,000 distinct CDR3 sequences, with about two fifths as singletons. The sequenced material came from blood, either unsorted or a sorted T cell fraction (not recorded which). The receptors stem from a human donor who was either an allogeneic HSCT recipient or a stem cell or donor lymphocyte infusion donor (not recorded which). It is not recorded whose cells these are; they may come from a transplant donor. The conserved cysteine and the conserved F or W are not part of the CDR3 here. Each record gives: V gene, D gene, clone size, J gene, CDR3 protein. The D gene is left open where the match is weak. Only some rows state a clone size, as once, few, many or a class for expanded clones.

v_call: TRBV28; d_call: NA; clone_size: NA; j_call: TRBJ1-6; cdr3_aa: ASSSPRENSPLH
v_call: TRBV6-5; d_call: NA; clone_size: NA; j_call: TRBJ1-1; cdr3_aa: ASSLQGLENTEAF
v_call: TRBV6-1; d_call: TRBD1; clone_size: few; j_call: TRBJ1-5; cdr3_aa: ASGQGDSNQPQH
v_call: TRBV20-1; d_call: NA; clone_size: NA; j_call: TRBJ1-2; cdr3_aa: TPQIGSSYGYT
v_call: TRBV5-1; d_call: NA; clone_size: NA; j_call: TRBJ1-2; cdr3_aa: ASSLAVTWSSYGYT
v_call: TRBV4-2; d_call: NA; clone_size: NA; j_call: TRBJ2-2; cdr3_aa: ASSQLAGAANTGELF
v_call: TRBV7-3; d_call: NA; clone_size: NA; j_call: TRBJ2-6; cdr3_aa: ASSLKQGSGANVLT
v_call: TRBV14; d_call: NA; clone_size: few; j_call: TRBJ2-7; cdr3_aa: ASSQDRLVGDEQY
v_call: TRBV20-1; d_call: TRBD2; clone_size: once; j_call: TRBJ2-3; cdr3_aa: SARRSGGADTQY
v_call: TRBV12-3/TRBV12-4; d_call: TRBD1; clone_size: NA; j_call: TRBJ2-7; cdr3_aa: ASSFADRVTEQY
v_call: TRBV4-2; d_call: NA; clone_size: few; j_call: TRBJ1-1; cdr3_aa: ASSQEPRRMNTEAF
v_call: TRBV3-1; d_call: NA; clone_size: NA; j_call: TRBJ2-6; cdr3_aa: ASSDSGANVLT
v_call: TRBV20-1; d_call: TRBD1; clone_size: NA; j_call: TRBJ1-4; cdr3_aa: SARRDRRNEKLF
v_call: TRBV29-1; d_call: NA; clone_size: medium-sized; j_call: TRBJ2-3; cdr3_aa: SVEDTGTTDTQY
v_call: TRBV9; d_call: NA; clone_size: NA; j_call: TRBJ1-1; cdr3_aa: ASSVGGVNTEAF
v_call: TRBV6-6; d_call: TRBD1; clone_size: few; j_call: TRBJ1-5; cdr3_aa: ASSSLTGVSNQPQH
v_call: TRBV28; d_call: NA; clone_size: NA; j_call: TRBJ1-2; cdr3_aa: ASTLSALANYGYT
v_call: TRBV27; d_call: NA; clone_size: few; j_call: TRBJ1-1; cdr3_aa: ASSSHGPGSTEAF
v_call: TRBV7-9; d_call: NA; clone_size: NA; j_call: TRBJ2-1; cdr3_aa: ASSRGTGAGNEQF
v_call: TRBV12-3/TRBV12-4; d_call: NA; clone_size: NA; j_call: TRBJ2-2; cdr3_aa: ASSFGVGGELF
v_call: TRBV6-2/TRBV6-3; d_call: NA; clone_size: NA; j_call: TRBJ1-5; cdr3_aa: ASSHLLIPSRVLSNQPQH
v_call: TRBV20-1; d_call: TRBD1; clone_size: NA; j_call: TRBJ1-2; cdr3_aa: SARDRFDYGYT
v_call: TRBV14; d_call: TRBD1; clone_size: NA; j_call: TRBJ1-1; cdr3_aa: ASSVQGASEAF
v_call: TRBV4-2; d_call: NA; clone_size: few; j_call: TRBJ1-2; cdr3_aa: ASSLKGQLNYGYT
v_call: TRBV10-3; d_call: TRBD1; clone_size: NA; j_call: TRBJ1-1; cdr3_aa: AALRDRGIPNTEAF
v_call: TRBV5-1; d_call: NA; clone_size: few; j_call: TRBJ1-1; cdr3_aa: ASSLGTVPNTEAF
v_call: TRBV12-3/TRBV12-4; d_call: TRBD1; clone_size: many; j_call: TRBJ1-3; cdr3_aa: ASSVRTGPVSGNTIY
v_call: TRBV4-3; d_call: TRBD1; clone_size: few; j_call: TRBJ1-2; cdr3_aa: ASSRDREYGYT
v_call: TRBV20-1; d_call: NA; clone_size: NA; j_call: TRBJ2-3; cdr3_aa: SAWREADTQY
v_call: TRBV12-3/TRBV12-4; d_call: NA; clone_size: few; j_call: TRBJ2-5; cdr3_aa: ASSLGTGYDIKY
v_call: TRBV6-5; d_call: NA; clone_size: few; j_call: TRBJ1-5; cdr3_aa: ASSYSIGGAQPQH
v_call: TRBV20-1; d_call: NA; clone_size: NA; j_call: TRBJ2-1; cdr3_aa: SADSTYNEQF
v_call: TRBV11-2; d_call: TRBD2; clone_size: few; j_call: TRBJ2-2; cdr3_aa: ASSILTSGPTGELF
v_call: TRBV5-6; d_call: NA; clone_size: once; j_call: TRBJ2-6; cdr3_aa: ASSSDITWANVLT
v_call: TRBV7-9; d_call: TRBD1; clone_size: few; j_call: TRBJ2-5; cdr3_aa: ASSSLGTEQETQY
v_call: TRBV3-1; d_call: TRBD1; clone_size: NA; j_call: TRBJ1-6; cdr3_aa: ASSWDRTNSPLH
v_call: TRBV24-1; d_call: NA; clone_size: NA; j_call: TRBJ2-2; cdr3_aa: ATSDLLGPNTGELF
v_call: TRBV20-1; d_call: NA; clone_size: few; j_call: TRBJ1-5; cdr3_aa: SASRVGQPQH
v_call: TRBV10-3; d_call: TRBD2; clone_size: NA; j_call: TRBJ2-1; cdr3_aa: AISEGLAGGLPYNEQF
v_call: TRBV12-3/TRBV12-4; d_call: NA; clone_size: NA; j_call: TRBJ1-2; cdr3_aa: ASNGLRNLYGYT
v_call: TRBV6-5; d_call: TRBD2; clone_size: NA; j_call: TRBJ2-5; cdr3_aa: ASSRGAGGPGQETQY
v_call: TRBV10-2; d_call: NA; clone_size: NA; j_call: TRBJ1-5; cdr3_aa: ASSESGLSNQPQH
v_call: TRBV12-3/TRBV12-4; d_call: NA; clone_size: NA; j_call: TRBJ1-6; cdr3_aa: ASSNQMGVLGDNSPLH
v_call: TRBV20-1; d_call: NA; clone_size: NA; j_call: TRBJ1-4; cdr3_aa: SAESGREEKLF
v_call: TRBV3-1; d_call: NA; clone_size: few; j_call: TRBJ2-5; cdr3_aa: ASNARTGDETQY
v_call: TRBV4-1; d_call: NA; clone_size: NA; j_call: TRBJ1-6; cdr3_aa: ASSHPTDNYNSPLH
v_call: TRBV15; d_call: NA; clone_size: NA; j_call: TRBJ1-5; cdr3_aa: ATSREEWGPQH
v_call: TRBV12-3/TRBV12-4; d_call: NA; clone_size: once; j_call: TRBJ2-3; cdr3_aa: ASSWSLPGPSTDTQY
v_call: TRBV5-6; d_call: NA; clone_size: few; j_call: TRBJ2-1; cdr3_aa: ASSLAGAPYNEQF
v_call: TRBV7-2; d_call: NA; clone_size: NA; j_call: TRBJ1-4; cdr3_aa: ASSLARGVREKLF